Each of the 25 T cell receptor beta chains below was sequenced from the same sample in a study of blood T cell repertoires in COVID-19. Generated by immunoSEQ multiplex PCR, the TCRdb table keeps only in-frame clones and is missing some. The repertoire has more than 110,000 clones, about three quarters of them found once; the top ten carry approximately 5%. Sequenced input: peripheral blood. These receptors were taken from a woman older than 75 with active or convalescent COVID-19.

The rearrangement links TRBV2 to TRBJ2-3; D may be TRBD2 (6 bases). V gave up 6 bases and J gave up 1 base, with 14 bases separating them. The CDR3 has 15 residues. Germline values: CDR1 SNHLY, CDR2 FYNNEI. As DNA, the CDR3 is TGTGCCAGCAGCGAAACGGGACTCGGCACAGATACGCAGTATTTT. Translating gives CASSETGLGTDTQYF.

CDR3 protein: CASSEGTGRITEAFF. The CDR3, as DNA: TGTGCCAGCAGTGAAGGGACAGGGCGGATCACTGAAGCTTTCTTT. The gene calls are TRBV2 and TRBJ1-1, with 8 bases fitting TRBD1. The length of the CDR3 is 15 residues. Germline CDR1 is SNHLY and CDR2 is FYNNEI. The J segment lost 4 bases and the V segment lost 1 base, leaving 5 bases of the junction unmatched.

This rearrangement joins TRBV4-2 to TRBJ1-2; D gene unclear. This CDR3 comprises 16 residues. Deletions cut 0 bases from V and 0 bases from J, with 11 bases between. Germline assignment: CDR1 LGHNA and CDR2 YNFKEQ. Here the CDR3 reads CASSQEVWGANYGYTF. The CDR3 region has the DNA TGTGCCAGCAGCCAAGAAGTCTGGGGAGCTAACTATGGCTACACCTTC.

The chain has TRBV6-5 and TRBJ1-1; D is unresolved. This CDR3 is built from 15 residues. The germline V gene encodes CDR1 MNHEY and CDR2 SVGAGI. V was pared by 8 bases and J by 0 bases, with 16 bases between. In DNA form, the CDR3 reads TGTGCCAGCTCGGAAGCGGGATACATGAACACTGAAGCTTTCTTT. Protein product: CASSEAGYMNTEAFF.

The gene calls are TRBV11-1 and TRBJ2-7; D is uncertain. V shed 6 bases and J shed 3 bases, with 12 bases lying between them. In germline, CDR1 is SGHAT, CDR2 FQDESV (reference sequence). This CDR3 spans 13 amino acids. CDR3 bases: TGTGCCAGCAGTCGCACAGATTACTACGAGCAGTACTTC. Translated: CASSRTDYYEQYF. Complete variable domain (other parts from reference TRBV11-1 and TRBJ2-7): EAEVAQSPRYKITEKSQAVAFWCDPISGHATLYWYRQILGQGPELLVQFQDESVVDDSQLPKDRFSAERLKGVDSTLKIQPAELGDSAMYLCASSRTDYYEQYFGPGTRLTVT.

The rearrangement joins TRBV4-1 to TRBJ2-7, with D unclear. The V end was cut by 0 bases, the J end by 2 bases, with 8 bases between. The CDR3 totals 14 residues. Per the germline V gene, CDR1 is MGHRA and CDR2 is YSYEKL. The CDR3 region has the DNA TGCGCCAGCAGCCAAGACCTAACGACCTACGAGCAGTACTTC. It encodes CASSQDLTTYEQYF.

This sequence joins TRBV11-2 and TRBJ1-2, with D possibly being TRBD1 (5 bases). The CDR3 extends over 14 amino acids. Per the germline V gene, CDR1 is SGHAT and CDR2 is FQNNGV. With 7 bases removed from V and 5 bases from J, the gap between germline ends came to 17 bases. CDR3: CASNQGFGNYGYTF. The CDR3 nucleotides read TGTGCCAGCAACCAGGGTTTTGGCAATTATGGCTACACCTTC.

Only one count was recorded for this clone. This chain connects TRBV5-1 to TRBJ2-2; 7 nucleotides match TRBD1. The CDR3 totals 15 residues. CDR1 and CDR2 from the germline V gene are SGHRS and YFSETQ. J gave up 5 bases and V 4 bases, and 8 bases lay outside the gene matches. CDR3 nucleotide sequence: TGCGCCAGCAGCCTTGGGACAGCCGGAACCGGGGAGCTGTTTTTT. Translated, it gives CASSLGTAGTGELFF.

The rearrangement joins TRBV7-8 to TRBJ2-1, with D maybe TRBD1 (6 bases). CDR1 SGHVS and CDR2 FQNEAQ come from the germline V gene. Trimming took 0 bases from V and 6 from J, leaving 12 bases between them. The CDR3 covers 15 residues. DNA for the CDR3: TGTGCCAGCAGCTTAGCTGTGGTAGGGGGCAATGAGCAGTTCTTC. Translation gives CASSLAVVGGNEQFF.

This clone appeared a single time. V and J are TRBV9 and TRBJ2-1; TRBD2 aligns across 9 bases. The V gene end was trimmed by 0 bases and the J gene end by 6 bases; junction bases not matched to a gene: 7. CDR1 is SGDLS, CDR2 YYNGEE, per germline. The CDR3 runs 16 residues. In nucleotides, the CDR3 is TGTGCCAGCAGCGTAGAAGGCGGGGGGGCCGTCAATGAGCAGTTCTTC. This codes for CASSVEGGGAVNEQFF.

The chain couples TRBV19 to TRBJ1-2, with D possibly TRBD1 on 5 matching bases. Trimming cost V 6 bases and J 6 bases, with 23 bases left between them. This CDR3 comprises 16 residues. The germline V gene has CDR1 LNHDA and CDR2 SQIVND (reference sequence). The CDR3 protein is CASRPFDSVSRHGYTF. Here the CDR3 DNA reads TGTGCCAGTAGGCCGTTCGACAGTGTCTCCCGGCATGGCTACACCTTC.

In DNA, the CDR3 is TGTGCCAGCTCACCAAGGGACAGTCGAAACACCATATATTTT. This gives the protein CASSPRDSRNTIYF. The chain has TRBV18 and TRBJ1-3; 7 bases are shared with TRBD1. In germline, CDR1 is KGHSH, CDR2 LQKENI. Trimming at V came to 2 bases and at J to 5 bases, leaving 3 bases not matched to a gene. The CDR3 contains 14 residues.

This sequence joins TRBV2 and TRBJ1-3; 8 nucleotides line up with TRBD1. The V and J ends lost 4 bases and 0 bases, in that order; junction bases with no gene match: 8. Germline values: CDR1 SNHLY, CDR2 FYNNEI. There are 17 residues in the CDR3. The CDR3 nucleotides read TGTGCCAGCAGTGGGGGCAGGGGGCATACCTCTGGAAACACCATATATTTT. It codes for CASSGGRGHTSGNTIYF.

Only a few counts were recorded for this clone. V usage is TRBV10-1 and J usage is TRBJ2-7, with 10 bases lining up with TRBD2. From germline, CDR1 is WNHNN and CDR2 SYGVQD (reference sequence). J was trimmed by 2 bases and V by 6 bases; bases with no gene match: 13. The CDR3 runs to 17 residues. In DNA form, the CDR3 reads TGCGCCAGCAGCCCCGTCAGGTTAGCGGGGGGTCCCTACGAGCAGTACTTC. Protein sequence: CASSPVRLAGGPYEQYF.

V usage is TRBV6-1 and J usage is TRBJ2-7; TRBD1 might be the D (6 bases). This CDR3 has 14 amino acids. The V and J ends lost 3 bases and 3 bases respectively, with 12 bases between them. The germline V gene encodes CDR1 MNHNS and CDR2 SASEGT. This CDR3 is CASSDRDTNYEQYF. The CDR3 DNA reads as TGTGCCAGCAGTGACCGGGACACCAACTACGAGCAGTACTTC.

This chain joins TRBV6-5 and TRBJ1-1; weak D call: TRBD1 (6 bases). V lost 6 bases and J 5 bases, leaving 13 bases between the germline ends. The CDR3 loop spans 13 amino acids. CDR1 and CDR2 (germline): MNHEY, SVGAGI. CDR3 nucleotides: TGTGCCAGCAGGGCGCACAGGGCGACTGAAGCTTTCTTT. It is translated as CASRAHRATEAFF.

The V gene is TRBV2, the J gene TRBJ1-2, with no clear D. Trimming removed 6 bases at V and 0 bases at J, with 5 bases between. From germline, CDR1 is SNHLY and CDR2 FYNNEI. The CDR3 contains 12 residues. CDR3 amino acids: CASRRANYGYTF. The DNA of the CDR3 is TGTGCCAGCAGACGGGCTAACTATGGCTACACCTTC.

The chain joins TRBV6-5 to TRBJ1-2; the match to TRBD1 covers 8 bases. This CDR3 comprises 14 residues. V dropped 6 bases and J dropped 8; count of bases not matched to a gene: 11. Germline CDR1 is MNHEY and CDR2 is SVGAGI. The CDR3 DNA sequence: TGTGCCAGCAGCGGACAGGGTACTCCTCGGGGCTACACCTTC. Its translation: CASSGQGTPRGYTF.

There are a few counts of this clone. The CDR3 here is CASYSGTGGVYGYTF. CDR3 bases: TGTGCCAGCTACTCCGGGACAGGGGGTGTCTATGGCTACACCTTC. The rearrangement uses TRBV28 and TRBJ1-2, with 11 bases lining up with TRBD1. J gave up 4 bases and V 8 bases, and 9 bases lay outside the gene matches. Germline V gives CDR1 MDHEN, CDR2 SYDVKM. The CDR3 contains 15 residues.

This clone showed up just once. This chain joins TRBV7-2 and TRBJ2-4; a possible D gene is TRBD2 (6 bases). The CDR3 sequence is 14 residues long. CDR1 and CDR2 from the germline V gene are SGHTA and FQGNSA. V was pared by 1 base and J by 6 bases, with 10 bases between. This chain's CDR3 is CASSLDRRGNIQYF. The CDR3 bases are TGTGCCAGCAGCTTAGACAGGCGGGGAAACATTCAGTACTTC.

This sequence joins TRBV6-5 and TRBJ1-5; 7 positions agree with TRBD1. V was clipped by 5 bases and J by 9 bases; unmatched bases: 7. The CDR3 contains 13 residues. The V gene's germline CDR1 is MNHEY and CDR2 SVGAGI. CDR3 DNA sequence: TGTGCCAGCAGTACAGGGGCTCTGGCGCCCCAGCATTTT. This encodes CASSTGALAPQHF.

The chain combines TRBV5-5 with TRBJ1-3; the D is unclear. Germline V gives CDR1 SGHKS, CDR2 YYEKEE (reference sequence). V shed 6 bases and J shed 1 base, with 11 bases lying between them. CDR3 length: 14 residues. The CDR3 is CASTVSTSGNTIYF. CDR3 bases: TGTGCCAGCACCGTCTCGACTTCTGGAAACACCATATATTTT.

In its sample, this clone was seen many times. The chain joins TRBV19 to TRBJ2-6, with D possibly being TRBD1 (7 bases). The CDR3 covers 16 residues. Germline V gene lookup returns CDR1 LNHDA and CDR2 SQIVND (reference sequence). V was shortened by 5 bases and J by 0 bases, with 11 bases between the two germline ends. The CDR3 spells CASSHRGLSGANVLTF. In DNA, the CDR3 is TGTGCCAGTAGTCACAGGGGACTCTCTGGGGCCAACGTCCTGACTTTC.

This sequence joins TRBV7-3 and TRBJ2-3; D is unresolved. Trimming left V 2 bases short and J 6 bases short, with 9 bases between. The germline CDR1 and CDR2 sequences are SGHTA and FQGTGA. CDR3 size: 13 residues. CDR3: CASSLFEADTQYF. Here the CDR3 DNA reads TGTGCCAGCAGCTTATTCGAGGCGGATACGCAGTATTTT.

The V call is TRBV7-2, the J call TRBJ1-2, with TRBD1 identical over 7 bases. Germline V gene lookup returns CDR1 SGHTA and CDR2 FQGNSA. V trimming: 2 bases; J trimming: 6 bases; junction bases outside the gene matches: 9. The CDR3 covers 15 residues. The CDR3 DNA is TGTGCCAGCAGCTTACCGGACAGGCAAGGGGATGGCTACACCTTC. Translating gives CASSLPDRQGDGYTF.